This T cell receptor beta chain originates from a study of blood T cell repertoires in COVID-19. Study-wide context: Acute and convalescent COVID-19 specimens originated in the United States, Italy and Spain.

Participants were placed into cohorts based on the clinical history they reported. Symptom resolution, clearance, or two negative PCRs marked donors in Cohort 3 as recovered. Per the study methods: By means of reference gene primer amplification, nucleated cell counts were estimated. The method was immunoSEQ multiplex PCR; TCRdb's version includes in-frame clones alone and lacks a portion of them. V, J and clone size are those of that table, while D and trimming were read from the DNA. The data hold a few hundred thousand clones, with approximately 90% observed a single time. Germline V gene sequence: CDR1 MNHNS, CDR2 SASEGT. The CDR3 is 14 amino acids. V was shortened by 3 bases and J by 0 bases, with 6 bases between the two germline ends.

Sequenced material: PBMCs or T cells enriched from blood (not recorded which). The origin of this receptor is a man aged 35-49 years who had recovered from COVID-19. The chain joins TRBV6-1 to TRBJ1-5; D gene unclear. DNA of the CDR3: TGTGCCAGCAGTGACGGGATTAGCAATCAGCCCCAGCATTTT. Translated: CASSDGISNQPQHF.